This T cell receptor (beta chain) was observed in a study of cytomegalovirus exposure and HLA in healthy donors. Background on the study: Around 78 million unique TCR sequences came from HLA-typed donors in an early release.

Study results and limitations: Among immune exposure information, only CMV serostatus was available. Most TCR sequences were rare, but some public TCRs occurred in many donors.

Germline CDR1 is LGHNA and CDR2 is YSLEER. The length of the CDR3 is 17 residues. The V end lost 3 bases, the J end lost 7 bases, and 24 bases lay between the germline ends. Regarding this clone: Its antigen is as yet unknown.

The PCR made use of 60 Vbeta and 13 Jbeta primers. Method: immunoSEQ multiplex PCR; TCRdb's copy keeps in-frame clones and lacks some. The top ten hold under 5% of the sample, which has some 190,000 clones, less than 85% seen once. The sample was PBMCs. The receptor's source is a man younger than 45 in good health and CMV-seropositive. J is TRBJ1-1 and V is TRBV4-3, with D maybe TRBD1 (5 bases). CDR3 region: CASSQNRMSERADEAFF. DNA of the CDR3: TGCGCCAGCAGCCAGAACAGGATGTCGGAGCGGGCGGATGAAGCTTTCTTT.